The 7 T cell receptor beta chains in this list originate from one sample, sequenced in a study of blood T cell repertoires in COVID-19. This table comes from immunoSEQ multiplex PCR, and its TCRdb copy is limited to in-frame clones, with some not included. This table holds about 670,000 clones, over 80% found once. Sequenced: peripheral blood. These receptor sequences come from a woman aged 18-29 years with acute or convalescent COVID-19.

This sequence joins TRBV12-3 or TRBV12-4 and TRBJ1-1; D remains ambiguous. Trimming removed 4 bases at V and 6 bases at J, with 3 bases between. This CDR3 has 10 residues. This chain's CDR3 is CASSSPEAFF. CDR3 DNA: TGTGCCAGCAGTTCTCCTGAAGCTTTCTTT.

The chain combines TRBV19 with TRBJ2-3; tentative D call: TRBD2 (7 bases). This CDR3 is 16 amino acids long. Trimming left V 4 bases short and J 2 bases short, with 16 bases between. Germline CDR1 reads LNHDA; CDR2 reads SQIVND (reference sequence). This chain's CDR3 is CASSRVGGGATDTQYF. CDR3 bases: TGTGCCAGTAGTAGGGTAGGAGGGGGGGCCACAGATACGCAGTATTTT.

The chain employs TRBV6-6 and TRBJ2-3, with TRBD1 matching 9 bases. Germline V CDR1 and CDR2: MNHNY, SVGAGI (reference sequence). CDR3 length: 12 amino acids. J gave up 13 bases and V 5 bases, and 7 bases lay outside the gene matches. As DNA, the CDR3 is TGTGCCAGCAGTCAGCCGGGACAGGGAGAGTATTTT. Protein product: CASSQPGQGEYF.

The V gene is TRBV6-5, the J gene TRBJ1-6; D is perhaps TRBD1 (6 bases). Germline V gives CDR1 MNHEY, CDR2 SVGAGI. The CDR3 is 14 residues long. V lost 6 bases to trimming and J lost 4 bases, with 10 bases between them. The CDR3 region is CASSLGQYNSPLHF. The DNA of the CDR3 is TGTGCCAGCAGCTTAGGACAGTATAATTCACCCCTCCACTTT.

This rearrangement joins TRBV21-1 to TRBJ1-6; the DNA was not compared with TRBD1, the D call given in the table. TRBV21-1 is listed as a pseudogene. The CDR3 extends over 11 amino acids. Here the CDR3 DNA reads TGTGCCACCGCCAGGGATTCACCCCTCCACTTT. Translation: CATARDSPLHF.

The table lists this clone with a few counts. The chain is built from TRBV7-9 and TRBJ2-2, with TRBD2 identical over 8 bases. Germline V gene lookup returns CDR1 SEHNR and CDR2 FQNEAQ (reference sequence). The CDR3 spans 15 residues. V was clipped by 5 bases and J by 2 bases; unmatched bases: 4. Written as DNA, the CDR3 is TGTGCCAGCAGCCGCGGGGGGATTAACACCGGGGAGCTGTTTTTT. This encodes CASSRGGINTGELFF. The variable domain in full, with the rest retrieved from reference TRBV7-9 and TRBJ2-2, is DTGVSQNPRHKITKRGQNVTFRCDPISEHNRLYWYRQTLGQGPEFLTYFQNEAQLEKSRLLSDRFSAERPKGSFSTLEIQRTEQGDSAMYLCASSRGGINTGELFFGEGSRLTVL.

The rearrangement links TRBV6-5 to TRBJ2-7; the D gene is possibly TRBD2 (6 bases). Trimming took 4 bases from V and 0 from J, leaving 13 bases between them. The CDR3 sequence is 15 residues long. Germline lookup yields CDR1 MNHEY and CDR2 SVGAGI. Here the CDR3 reads CASSFAPEGSYEQYF. CDR3 in DNA: TGTGCCAGCAGTTTTGCTCCGGAGGGCTCCTACGAGCAGTACTTC.